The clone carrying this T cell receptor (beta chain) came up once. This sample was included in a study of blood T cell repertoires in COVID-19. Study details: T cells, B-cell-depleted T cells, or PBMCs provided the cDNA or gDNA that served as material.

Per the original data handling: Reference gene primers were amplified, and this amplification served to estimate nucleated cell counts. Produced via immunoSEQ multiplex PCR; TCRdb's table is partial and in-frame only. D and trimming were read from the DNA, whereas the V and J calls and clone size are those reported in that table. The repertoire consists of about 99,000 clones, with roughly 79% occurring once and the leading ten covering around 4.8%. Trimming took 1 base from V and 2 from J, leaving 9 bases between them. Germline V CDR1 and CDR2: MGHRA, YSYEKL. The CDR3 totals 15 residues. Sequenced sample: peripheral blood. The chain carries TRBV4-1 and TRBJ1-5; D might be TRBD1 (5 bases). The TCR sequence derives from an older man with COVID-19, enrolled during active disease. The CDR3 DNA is TGCGCCAGCAGCCAAGGTGGCAGGGGCAATCAGCCCCAGCATTTT. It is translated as CASSQGGRGNQPQHF.